This T cell receptor beta chain was recovered during a study of cytomegalovirus exposure and HLA in healthy donors. The germline V gene encodes CDR1 MNHNY and CDR2 SVGAGI (reference sequence). CDR3 size: 14 residues. With 2 bases clipped from V and 14 bases from J, the junction kept 8 bases outside the gene matches. The PCR had 60 Vbeta and 13 Jbeta primers. The repertoire was sequenced with immunoSEQ multiplex PCR; TCRdb's copy has only in-frame clones and lacks some. Of 120,000 or so clones detected, around three quarters appear once; the ten largest clones hold over 2.5%. This chain links TRBV6-6 with TRBJ2-1; 11 positions agree with TRBD2. Material: PBMCs. The sequence was collected from a male donor in good health and CMV-seronegative. The DNA for the CDR3 is TGTGCCAGCAGTTACGGGACTAGCGGTTCCCCGGAGTTCTTC. This translates into CASSYGTSGSPEFF.